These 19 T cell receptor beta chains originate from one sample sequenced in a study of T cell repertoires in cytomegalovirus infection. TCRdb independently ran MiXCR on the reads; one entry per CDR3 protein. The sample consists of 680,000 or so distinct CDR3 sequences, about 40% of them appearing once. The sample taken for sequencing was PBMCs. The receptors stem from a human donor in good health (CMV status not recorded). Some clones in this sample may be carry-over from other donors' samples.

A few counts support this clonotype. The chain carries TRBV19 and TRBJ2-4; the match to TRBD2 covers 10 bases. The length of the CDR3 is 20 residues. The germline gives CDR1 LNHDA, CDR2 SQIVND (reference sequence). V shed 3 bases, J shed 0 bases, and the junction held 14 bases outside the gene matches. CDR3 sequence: CASSIGRLAGVGLAKNIQYF. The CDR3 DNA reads TGTGCCAGTAGTATCGGAAGGCTAGCGGGAGTGGGGCTAGCCAAAAACATTCAGTACTTC.

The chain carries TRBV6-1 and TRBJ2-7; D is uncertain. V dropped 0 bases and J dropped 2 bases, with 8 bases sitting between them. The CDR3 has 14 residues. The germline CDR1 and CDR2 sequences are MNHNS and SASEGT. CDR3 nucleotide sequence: TGTGCCAGCAGTGAAGCGCTGCAGGCCTACGAGCAGTACTTC. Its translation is CASSEALQAYEQYF.

Written as DNA, the CDR3 is TGTGCCACCAGCAGAGATAGAAATTTCGGGACAGGATTTGAAAAACTGTTTTTT. Protein sequence: CATSRDRNFGTGFEKLFF. The chain couples TRBV15 to TRBJ1-4; 8 nucleotides line up with TRBD1. The CDR3 is 18 amino acids. Germline loops: CDR1 LNHNV, CDR2 YYDKDF (reference sequence). Trimming cost V 0 bases and J 7 bases; bases outside gene matches: 13.

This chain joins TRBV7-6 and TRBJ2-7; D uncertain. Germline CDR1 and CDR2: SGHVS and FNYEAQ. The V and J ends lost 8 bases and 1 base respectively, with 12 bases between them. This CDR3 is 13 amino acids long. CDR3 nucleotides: TGTGCCAGCCACCCCACTACATCCTACGAGCAGTACTTC. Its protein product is CASHPTTSYEQYF.

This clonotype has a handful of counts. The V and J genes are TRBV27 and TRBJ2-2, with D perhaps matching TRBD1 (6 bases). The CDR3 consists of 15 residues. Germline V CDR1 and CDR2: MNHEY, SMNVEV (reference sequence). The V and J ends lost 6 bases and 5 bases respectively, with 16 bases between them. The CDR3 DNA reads TGTGCCAGCAGGGCGACAGGCCCCGGGACCGGGGAGCTGTTTTTT. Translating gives CASRATGPGTGELFF.

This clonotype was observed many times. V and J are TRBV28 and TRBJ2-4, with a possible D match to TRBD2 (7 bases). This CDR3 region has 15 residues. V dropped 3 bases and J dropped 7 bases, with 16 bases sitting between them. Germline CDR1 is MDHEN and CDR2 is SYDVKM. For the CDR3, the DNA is TGTGCCAGCAGTTTCGAGGGGGGGGCGTTCAACATTCAGTACTTC. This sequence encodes CASSFEGGAFNIQYF. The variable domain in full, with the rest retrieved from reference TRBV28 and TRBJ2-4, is DVKVTQSSRYLVKRTGEKVFLECVQDMDHENMFWYRQDPGLGLRLIYFSYDVKMKEKGDIPEGYSVSREKKERFSLILESASTNQTSMYLCASSFEGGAFNIQYFGAGTRLSVL.

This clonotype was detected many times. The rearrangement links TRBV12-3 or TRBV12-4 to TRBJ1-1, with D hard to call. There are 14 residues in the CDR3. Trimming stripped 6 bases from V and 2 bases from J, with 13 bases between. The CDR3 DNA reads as TGTGCCAGCAGCCCGACCCGAACCAACACTGAAGCTTTCTTT. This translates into CASSPTRTNTEAFF.

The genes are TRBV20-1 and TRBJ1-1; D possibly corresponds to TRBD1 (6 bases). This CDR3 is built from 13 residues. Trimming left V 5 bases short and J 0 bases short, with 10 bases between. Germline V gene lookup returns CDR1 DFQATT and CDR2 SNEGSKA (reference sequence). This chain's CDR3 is CSASRDMNTEAFF. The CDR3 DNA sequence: TGCAGTGCTTCCAGGGACATGAACACTGAAGCTTTCTTT.

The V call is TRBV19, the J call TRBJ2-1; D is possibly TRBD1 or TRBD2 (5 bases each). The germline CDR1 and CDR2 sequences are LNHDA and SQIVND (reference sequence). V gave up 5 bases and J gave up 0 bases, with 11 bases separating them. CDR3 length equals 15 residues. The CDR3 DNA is TGTGCCAGTAGTTGGGGGACGAGCTCCTACAATGAGCAGTTCTTC. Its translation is CASSWGTSSYNEQFF.

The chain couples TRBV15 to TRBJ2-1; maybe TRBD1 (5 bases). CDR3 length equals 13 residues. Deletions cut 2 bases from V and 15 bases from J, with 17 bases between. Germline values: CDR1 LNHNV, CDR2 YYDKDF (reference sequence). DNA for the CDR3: TGTGCCACCAGCAGACCCCCGGACACACCCCGGTTCTTC. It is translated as CATSRPPDTPRFF.

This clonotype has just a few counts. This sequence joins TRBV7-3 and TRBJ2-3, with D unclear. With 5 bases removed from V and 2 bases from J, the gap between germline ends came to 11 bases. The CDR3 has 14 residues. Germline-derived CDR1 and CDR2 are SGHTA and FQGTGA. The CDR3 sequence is CASSPYPDTDTQYF. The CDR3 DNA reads TGTGCCAGCAGCCCGTATCCTGACACAGATACGCAGTATTTT. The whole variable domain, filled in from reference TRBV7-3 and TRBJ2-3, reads GAGVSQTPSNKVTEKGKYVELRCDPISGHTALYWYRQSLGQGPEFLIYFQGTGAADDSGLPNDRFFAVRPEGSVSTLKIQRTERGDSAVYLCASSPYPDTDTQYFGPGTRLTVL.

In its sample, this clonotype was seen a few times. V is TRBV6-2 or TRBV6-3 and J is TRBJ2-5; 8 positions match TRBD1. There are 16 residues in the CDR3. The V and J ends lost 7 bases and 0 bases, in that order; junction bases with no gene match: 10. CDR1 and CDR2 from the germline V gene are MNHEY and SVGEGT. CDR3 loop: CASNEAGGLYQETQYF. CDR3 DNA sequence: TGTGCCAGCAACGAGGCAGGGGGCCTGTACCAAGAGACCCAGTACTTC.

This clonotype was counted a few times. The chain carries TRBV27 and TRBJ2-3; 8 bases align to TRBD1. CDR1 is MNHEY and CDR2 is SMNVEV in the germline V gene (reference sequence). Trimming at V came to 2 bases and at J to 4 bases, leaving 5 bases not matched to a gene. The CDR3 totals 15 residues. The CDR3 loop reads CASSLITGGSDTQYF. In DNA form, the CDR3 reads TGTGCCAGCAGTTTAATCACAGGGGGATCAGATACGCAGTATTTT.

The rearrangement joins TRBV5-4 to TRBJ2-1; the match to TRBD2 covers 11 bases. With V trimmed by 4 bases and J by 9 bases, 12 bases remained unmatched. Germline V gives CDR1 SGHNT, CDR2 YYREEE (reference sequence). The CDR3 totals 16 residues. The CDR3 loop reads CASSRISSGRSGEQFF. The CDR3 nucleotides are TGTGCCAGCAGCCGCATCTCTAGCGGGAGGAGCGGTGAGCAGTTCTTC.

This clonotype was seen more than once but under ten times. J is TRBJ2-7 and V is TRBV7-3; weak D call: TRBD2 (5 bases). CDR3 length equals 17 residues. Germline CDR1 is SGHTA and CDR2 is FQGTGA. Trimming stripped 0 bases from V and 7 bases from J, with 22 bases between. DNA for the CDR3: TGTGCCAGCAGCTTAACGCCTAGCAGGCTTCCCTCGGAGGAGCAGTACTTC. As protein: CASSLTPSRLPSEEQYF.

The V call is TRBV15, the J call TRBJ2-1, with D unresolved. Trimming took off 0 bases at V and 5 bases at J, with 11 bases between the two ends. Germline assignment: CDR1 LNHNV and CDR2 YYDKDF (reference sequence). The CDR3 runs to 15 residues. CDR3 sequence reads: CATSRDRLLDNEQFF. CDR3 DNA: TGTGCCACCAGCAGAGATCGCCTACTCGACAATGAGCAGTTCTTC.

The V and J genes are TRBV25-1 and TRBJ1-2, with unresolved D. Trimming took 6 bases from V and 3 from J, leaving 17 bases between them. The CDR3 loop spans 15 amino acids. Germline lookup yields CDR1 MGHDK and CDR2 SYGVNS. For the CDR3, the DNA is TGTGCCAGCAGGGGAAGGACTCCGGGCGACTATGGCTACACCTTC. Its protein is CASRGRTPGDYGYTF.

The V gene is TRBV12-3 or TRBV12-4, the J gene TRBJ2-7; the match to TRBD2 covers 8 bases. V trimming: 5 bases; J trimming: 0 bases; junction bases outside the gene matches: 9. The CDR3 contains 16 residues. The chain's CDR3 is CASSPTTSGSSYEQYF. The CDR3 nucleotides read TGTGCCAGCAGTCCAACCACTAGCGGATCCTCCTACGAGCAGTACTTC.

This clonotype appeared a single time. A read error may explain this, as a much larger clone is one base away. CDR3: CASSRTSGNNEPFF. The CDR3 DNA reads TGTGCCAGCAGTCGGACTAGCGGGAACAATGAGCCGTTCTTC. The chain combines TRBV7-2 with TRBJ2-1; TRBD2 matches 12 bases. CDR1 SGHTA and CDR2 FQGNSA come from the germline V gene. There are 14 residues in the CDR3. The full variable domain, in which reference TRBV7-2 and TRBJ2-1 provide the parts outside the CDR3, is GAGVSQSPSNKVTEKGKDVELRCDPISGHTALYWYRQSLGQGLEFLIYFQGNSAPDKSGLPSDRFSAERTGGSVSTLTIQRTQQEDSAVYLCASSRTSGNNEPFFGPGTRLTVL.